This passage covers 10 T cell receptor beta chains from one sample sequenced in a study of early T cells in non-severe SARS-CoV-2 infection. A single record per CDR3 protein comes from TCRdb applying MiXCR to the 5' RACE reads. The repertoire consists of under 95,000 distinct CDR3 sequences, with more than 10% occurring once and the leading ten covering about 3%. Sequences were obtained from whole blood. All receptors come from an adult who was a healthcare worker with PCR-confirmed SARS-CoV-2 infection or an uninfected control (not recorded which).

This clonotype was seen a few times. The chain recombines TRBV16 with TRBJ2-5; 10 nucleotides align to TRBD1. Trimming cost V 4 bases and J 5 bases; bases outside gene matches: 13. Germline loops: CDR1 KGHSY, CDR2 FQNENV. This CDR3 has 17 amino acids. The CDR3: CASSRQLPGQGLETQYF. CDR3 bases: TGTGCCAGCAGCCGCCAACTTCCGGGACAGGGGTTGGAGACCCAGTACTTC.

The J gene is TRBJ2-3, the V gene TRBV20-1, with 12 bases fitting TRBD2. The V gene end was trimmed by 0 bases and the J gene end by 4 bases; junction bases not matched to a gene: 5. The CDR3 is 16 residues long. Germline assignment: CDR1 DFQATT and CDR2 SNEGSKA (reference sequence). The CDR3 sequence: CSARDGLAGRADTQYF. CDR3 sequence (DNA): TGCAGTGCTAGAGATGGACTAGCGGGAAGGGCAGATACGCAGTATTTT.

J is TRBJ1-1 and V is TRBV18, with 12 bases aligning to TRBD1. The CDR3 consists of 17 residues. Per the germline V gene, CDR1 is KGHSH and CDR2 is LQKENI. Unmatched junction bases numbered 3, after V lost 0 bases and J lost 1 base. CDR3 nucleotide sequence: TGTGCCAGCTCACCACCGGGACAGGGGGCCCAGAACACTGAAGCTTTCTTT. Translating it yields CASSPPGQGAQNTEAFF.

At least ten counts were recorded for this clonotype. DNA of the CDR3: TGTGCCAGCAGTTACTCCGGACTAGCGGAGCAGTTCTTC. This gives the protein CASSYSGLAEQFF. The rearrangement joins TRBV6-5 to TRBJ2-1; 9 bases align to TRBD2. Germline CDR1 MNHEY, CDR2 SVGAGI. The ends lost 0 bases at V and 10 bases at J; junction bases unmatched: 1. The CDR3 is made up of 13 amino acids.

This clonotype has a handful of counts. CDR3 protein: CASSLGQLTLYSVQYF. CDR3 bases: TGTGCCAGCAGCTTAGGGCAGTTAACCCTATACTCCGTGCAGTACTTC. The V gene is TRBV7-2, the J gene TRBJ2-7; unclear D gene. This CDR3 comprises 16 residues. The germline gives CDR1 SGHTA, CDR2 FQGNSA. Between the trimmed V and J ends, which lost 1 base and 9 bases, there was a span of 22 bases.

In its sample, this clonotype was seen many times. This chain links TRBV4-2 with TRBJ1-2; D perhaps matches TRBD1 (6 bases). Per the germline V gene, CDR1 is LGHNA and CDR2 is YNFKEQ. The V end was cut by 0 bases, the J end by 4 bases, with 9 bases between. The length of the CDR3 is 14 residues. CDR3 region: CASSQDPGAYGYTF. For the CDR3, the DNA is TGTGCCAGCAGCCAAGATCCGGGGGCCTATGGCTACACCTTC.

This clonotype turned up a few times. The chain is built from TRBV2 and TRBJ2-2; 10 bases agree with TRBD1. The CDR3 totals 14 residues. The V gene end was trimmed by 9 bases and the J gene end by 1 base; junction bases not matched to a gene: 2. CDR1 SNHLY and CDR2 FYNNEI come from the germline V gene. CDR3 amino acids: CARGDRGNTGELFF. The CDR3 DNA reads TGTGCCAGGGGGGACAGGGGGAACACCGGGGAGCTGTTTTTT.

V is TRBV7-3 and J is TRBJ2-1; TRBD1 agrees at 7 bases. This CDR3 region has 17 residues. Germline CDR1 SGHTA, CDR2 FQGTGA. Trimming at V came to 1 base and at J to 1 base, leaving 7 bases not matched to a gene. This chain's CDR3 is CASSLRDSRRSYNEQFF. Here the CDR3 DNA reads TGTGCCAGCAGCTTAAGGGACAGCCGGAGGTCCTACAATGAGCAGTTCTTC. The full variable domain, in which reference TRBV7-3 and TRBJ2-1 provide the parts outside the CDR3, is GAGVSQTPSNKVTEKGKYVELRCDPISGHTALYWYRQSLGQGPEFLIYFQGTGAADDSGLPNDRFFAVRPEGSVSTLKIQRTERGDSAVYLCASSLRDSRRSYNEQFFGPGTRLTVL.

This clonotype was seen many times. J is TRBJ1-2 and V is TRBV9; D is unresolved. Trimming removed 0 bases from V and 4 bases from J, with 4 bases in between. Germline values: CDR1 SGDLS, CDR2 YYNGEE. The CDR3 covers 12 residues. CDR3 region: CASSVEGYGYTF. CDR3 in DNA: TGTGCCAGCAGCGTAGAGGGCTATGGCTACACCTTC.

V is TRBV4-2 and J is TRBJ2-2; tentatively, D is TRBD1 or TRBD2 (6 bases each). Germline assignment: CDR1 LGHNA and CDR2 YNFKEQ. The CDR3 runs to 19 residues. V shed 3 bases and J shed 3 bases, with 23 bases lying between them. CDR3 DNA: TGTGCCAGCAGCCACTTAGTAGGGGGGCTAGGTGGCGACACCGGGGAGCTGTTTTTT. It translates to CASSHLVGGLGGDTGELFF.